The 9 T cell receptor beta chains given below trace back to one sample, sequenced in a study of cytomegalovirus exposure and HLA in healthy donors. PCR used 60 Vbeta primers and 13 Jbeta primers. Some clones are missing from TCRdb's copy, which holds only in-frame ones; the method was immunoSEQ multiplex PCR. The table records roughly 130,000 clones, roughly 80% of them present only once. The sample consisted of PBMCs. The receptors were sampled from a boy younger than 18 in good health and CMV-seronegative.

J is TRBJ2-1 and V is TRBV29-1; 12 positions agree with TRBD2. From germline, CDR1 is SQVTM and CDR2 ANQGSEA. V was clipped by 4 bases and J by 7 bases; unmatched bases: 8. There are 15 residues in the CDR3. The CDR3 loop is CSVVSSGRAGNEQFF. As DNA, the CDR3 is TGCAGCGTTGTTTCTAGCGGGAGGGCCGGAAATGAGCAGTTCTTC.

The chain links TRBV4-2 to TRBJ1-6; 9 nucleotides match TRBD1. The CDR3 runs 17 residues. The germline V gene has CDR1 LGHNA and CDR2 YNFKEQ. The junction had 11 bases not matched to a gene; V was cut back by 4 bases and J by 7 bases. The CDR3: CASSPQDRGLGNSPLHF. Written as DNA, the CDR3 is TGTGCCAGCAGCCCACAGGACAGGGGCCTTGGGAATTCACCCCTCCACTTT.

The genes are TRBV6-6 and TRBJ2-7; tentative D call: TRBD2 (6 bases). Germline V gene lookup returns CDR1 MNHNY and CDR2 SVGAGI (reference sequence). Between the trimmed V and J ends, which lost 8 bases and 5 bases, there was a span of 13 bases. CDR3 length: 12 residues. Here the CDR3 reads CASGGSGNEQYF. Written as DNA, the CDR3 is TGTGCCAGCGGGGGGTCTGGAAACGAGCAGTACTTC.

This clone was detected once. CDR3 DNA sequence: TGTGCCAGCAGTTTAGAGGACTCCCCGGGGGAGCAGTACTTC. The encoded protein is CASSLEDSPGEQYF. The gene calls are TRBV27 and TRBJ2-7; D may be TRBD2 (5 bases). The CDR3 consists of 14 residues. CDR1 is MNHEY, CDR2 SMNVEV, per germline (reference sequence). Trimming pared 2 bases from V and 7 bases from J, leaving 15 bases between.

J is TRBJ1-2 and V is TRBV6-1, with D perhaps matching TRBD1 (6 bases). The V gene's germline CDR1 is MNHNS and CDR2 SASEGT. The CDR3 sequence is 15 residues long. V lost 7 bases, J lost 8 bases, and 23 bases lay in between. The CDR3 DNA reads as TGTGCCAGCATGTTGCTTGCCAGGGGAGGGGAGGGCTACACCTTC. It specifies CASMLLARGGEGYTF.

V is TRBV7-6 and J is TRBJ1-3; D might be TRBD1 (5 bases). This CDR3 is 15 amino acids long. Trimming shortened V by 3 bases and J by 2 bases, and 11 bases separated the two germline ends. Germline values: CDR1 SGHVS, CDR2 FNYEAQ. The CDR3 is CASSFSEDTGNTIYF. CDR3 nucleotide sequence: TGTGCCAGCAGCTTCTCAGAGGACACTGGAAACACCATATATTTT.

This clone was seen a handful of times. The V call is TRBV29-1, the J call TRBJ2-7; 9 bases agree with TRBD2. Germline assignment: CDR1 SQVTM and CDR2 ANQGSEA. The CDR3 runs to 13 residues. Trimming cost V 5 bases and J 3 bases; bases outside gene matches: 5. CDR3 residues: CSVTGLAFYEQYF. CDR3 sequence (DNA): TGCAGCGTTACGGGACTAGCCTTCTACGAGCAGTACTTC.

The rearrangement links TRBV7-9 to TRBJ2-3; 12 positions match TRBD2. Losses at the gene ends were 4 bases for V and 2 bases for J; bases not matched to a gene: 4. There are 16 residues in the CDR3. The germline V gene encodes CDR1 SEHNR and CDR2 FQNEAQ (reference sequence). CDR3 amino acids: CASSWTSGAPTDTQYF. CDR3 DNA sequence: TGTGCCAGCAGCTGGACTAGCGGGGCACCCACAGATACGCAGTATTTT.

Comments on this clone: This sample also contains other DNA sequences that code for the same CDR3. The chain recombines TRBV27 with TRBJ2-7, with 7 positions matching TRBD1. Germline V gene sequence: CDR1 MNHEY, CDR2 SMNVEV (reference sequence). Trimming cost V 4 bases and J 0 bases; bases outside gene matches: 3. The length of the CDR3 is 14 residues. The CDR3 is CASSSRGSSYEQYF. CDR3 DNA sequence: TGTGCCAGCAGTTCCAGGGGGAGCTCCTACGAGCAGTACTTC.